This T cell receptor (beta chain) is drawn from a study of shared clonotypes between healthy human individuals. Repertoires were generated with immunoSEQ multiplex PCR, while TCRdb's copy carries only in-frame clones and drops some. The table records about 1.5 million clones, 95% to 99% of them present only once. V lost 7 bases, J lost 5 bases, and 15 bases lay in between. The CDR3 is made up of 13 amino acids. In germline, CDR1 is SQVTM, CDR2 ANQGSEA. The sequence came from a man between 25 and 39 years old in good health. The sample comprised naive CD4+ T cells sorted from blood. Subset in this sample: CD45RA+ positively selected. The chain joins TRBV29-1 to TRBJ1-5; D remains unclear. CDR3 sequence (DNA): TGCAGCGCCGAGGTGGGTAGGGATCAGCCCCAGCATTTT. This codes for CSAEVGRDQPQHF.